This entry lists 20 T cell receptor beta chains sequenced from one sample in a study of shared clonotypes between healthy human individuals (TCRdb year 2020). Library prep was done by the immunoSEQ multiplex PCR assay. Not all clones reach the TCRdb copy of this immuneACCESS table, which keeps in-frame sequences only. Checked studies attribute under half of the gap to unresolved V genes and leave the rest unexplained. The sample contains under 850,000 clones, roughly two thirds of them found a single time. More than 1.5% of the sample belongs to the ten largest clones. Source material: memory CD4+ T cells sorted from blood. In light of the paper, this sample's cell subset or site label describes: CD45RA-negative fraction. These receptors all come from a woman aged 25 to 39 in good health.

This clone was seen ten or more times. This sequence joins TRBV28 and TRBJ1-5; a possible D gene is TRBD1 (6 bases). Germline V gene data show CDR1 as MDHEN and CDR2 as SYDVKM. Trimming pared 5 bases from V and 2 bases from J, leaving 25 bases between. CDR3 length: 19 residues. DNA for the CDR3: TGTGCCAGCAGTCCCCGAGTGGGGGGCGACTCGTCGGGCAATCAGCCCCAGCATTTT. Amino acids: CASSPRVGGDSSGNQPQHF. The full variable domain, completed using reference TRBV28 and TRBJ1-5, is DVKVTQSSRYLVKRTGEKVFLECVQDMDHENMFWYRQDPGLGLRLIYFSYDVKMKEKGDIPEGYSVSREKKERFSLILESASTNQTSMYLCASSPRVGGDSSGNQPQHFGDGTRLSIL.

The genes are TRBV10-3 and TRBJ2-7; the D gene could be TRBD1 or TRBD2 (5 bases each). The germline V gene encodes CDR1 ENHRY and CDR2 SYGVKD. Deletions cut 8 bases from V and 2 bases from J, with 7 bases between. The CDR3 has 11 amino acids. For the CDR3, the DNA is TGTGCCATCGGGGGTACCTACGAGCAGTACTTC. Encoded protein: CAIGGTYEQYF.

This clone was seen a few times. This rearrangement joins TRBV25-1 to TRBJ2-5; no reliable D call. The germline V and J ends were trimmed by 2 bases and 3 bases, with 1 base remaining between them. CDR1 and CDR2 (germline): MGHDK, SYGVNS. This CDR3 is 11 amino acids long. This chain's CDR3 is CASSEKETQYF. The CDR3 DNA follows: TGTGCCAGCAGTGAAAAAGAGACCCAGTACTTC.

V and J are TRBV4-1 and TRBJ1-5; D is uncertain. V dropped 0 bases and J dropped 3 bases, with 12 bases sitting between them. The CDR3 extends over 16 amino acids. Germline CDR1 and CDR2: MGHRA and YSYEKL. CDR3 sequence (DNA): TGCGCCAGCAGCCAAGAAGGGAGGACCGTCAATCAGCCCCAGCATTTT. This codes for CASSQEGRTVNQPQHF.

CDR3 nucleotides: TGTGCCAGTAGTATACAGGGGGCTAATGAAAAACTGTTTTTT. It is translated as CASSIQGANEKLFF. The chain is built from TRBV19 and TRBJ1-4, with TRBD1 identical over 7 bases. Germline V lookup: CDR1 LNHDA, CDR2 SQIVND (reference sequence). The CDR3 runs 14 residues. Losses at the gene ends were 2 bases for V and 3 bases for J; bases not matched to a gene: 0.

This clone was seen just once. The rearrangement joins TRBV7-9 to TRBJ2-3, with D hard to call. The V end was cut by 2 bases, the J end by 2 bases, with 8 bases between. CDR1 and CDR2 from the germline V gene are SEHNR and FQNEAQ (reference sequence). The CDR3 consists of 14 residues. The CDR3: CASSLQASTDTQYF. The DNA of the CDR3 is TGTGCCAGCAGCTTACAAGCATCCACAGATACGCAGTATTTT.

The chain links TRBV28 to TRBJ1-2, with a possible D match to TRBD1 (5 bases). V was trimmed by 7 bases and J by 0 bases, leaving 21 bases between them. The CDR3 contains 17 residues. Germline CDR1 and CDR2: MDHEN and SYDVKM. CDR3 coding DNA: TGTGCCAGCATAGGGGAAGGAGGGCCTGTTTCTAACTATGGCTACACCTTC. Encoded protein: CASIGEGGPVSNYGYTF.

For this clone: Different DNA sequences within this sample yield the same CDR3. The V gene is TRBV5-1, the J gene TRBJ2-2; 11 positions match TRBD1. V was pared by 5 bases and J by 5 bases, with 5 bases of the junction left unmatched. Germline loops: CDR1 SGHRS, CDR2 YFSETQ. This CDR3 contains 15 residues. CDR3 loop: CASSAGTGGTGELFF. The CDR3 nucleotides are TGCGCCAGCAGTGCCGGGACAGGGGGAACCGGGGAGCTGTTTTTT.

The CDR3 DNA reads TGCGCCAGCAGCTTGGAAGCGGGGGGATACGAGCAGTACTTC. Amino acid sequence: CASSLEAGGYEQYF. The V call is TRBV5-1, the J call TRBJ2-7; 9 bases map to TRBD2. The V segment lost 0 bases and the J segment 4 bases; nucleotides outside the gene matches: 2. Germline V gives CDR1 SGHRS, CDR2 YFSETQ. The CDR3 consists of 14 residues.

V is TRBV19 and J is TRBJ1-5, with no clear D. The CDR3 contains 15 residues. Looked up from germline, CDR1 is LNHDA and CDR2 is SQIVND (reference sequence). The ends were cut back, 5 bases at V and 3 bases at J, with 14 bases in the middle. Here the CDR3 reads CASSPLLIANQPQHF. In nucleotides, the CDR3 is TGTGCCAGTAGTCCACTTTTAATAGCCAATCAGCCCCAGCATTTT.

This clone was seen more than once but under ten times. The CDR3 loop is CSSASGQGNTIYF. CDR3 sequence (DNA): TGCAGCTCCGCTTCAGGGCAGGGGAACACCATATATTTT. The chain links TRBV29-1 to TRBJ1-3; perhaps TRBD1 as D (6 bases). V lost 8 bases and J 7 bases, leaving 18 bases between the germline ends. This CDR3 is 13 amino acids long. CDR1 SQVTM and CDR2 ANQGSEA come from the germline V gene.

The chain has TRBV2 and TRBJ2-2; a possible D gene is TRBD1 (6 bases). The V end was cut by 6 bases, the J end by 6 bases, with 8 bases between. This CDR3 region has 12 residues. Germline V lookup: CDR1 SNHLY, CDR2 FYNNEI. In DNA form, the CDR3 reads TGTGCCAGCAGGAAGGGGGCCGGGGAGCTGTTTTTT. The encoded protein is CASRKGAGELFF.

The CDR3 coding sequence is TGTGCCAGCAGTGTCCCAGGACAGACCCTGAACACCGGGGAGCTGTTTTTT. Amino acids: CASSVPGQTLNTGELFF. The chain uses TRBV6-1 and TRBJ2-2, with a tentative D call TRBD1 (6 bases). CDR3 length equals 17 residues. The germline V gene encodes CDR1 MNHNS and CDR2 SASEGT. V was clipped by 4 bases and J by 1 base, with 16 bases between them.

This clone occurred a few times. The chain is built from TRBV2 and TRBJ2-6; D gene unclear. The CDR3 runs to 15 residues. From germline, CDR1 is SNHLY and CDR2 FYNNEI. The V and J ends lost 1 base and 0 bases respectively, with 4 bases between them. CDR3 DNA sequence: TGTGCCAGCAGTGAAGGGTTCTCTGGGGCCAACGTCCTGACTTTC. This sequence encodes CASSEGFSGANVLTF.

Turning to this clone: Other DNA sequences in this specimen translate into the identical CDR3. The chain couples TRBV5-8 to TRBJ2-3; D is undetermined. The CDR3 sequence is 14 residues long. The germline V and J ends were trimmed by 0 bases and 1 base, with 6 bases remaining between them. Per the germline V gene, CDR1 is SGHTS and CDR2 is YDEGEE. The CDR3 DNA is TGTGCCAGCAGCTTGGAGCCCCGCACAGATACGCAGTATTTT. Its translation: CASSLEPRTDTQYF.

This rearrangement joins TRBV5-4 to TRBJ2-7; maybe TRBD1 (5 bases). The CDR3 loop spans 13 amino acids. V was pared by 0 bases and J by 6 bases, with 10 bases between. Looked up from germline, CDR1 is SGHNT and CDR2 is YYREEE (reference sequence). CDR3 in amino acids: CASSLGSRVEQYF. CDR3 DNA: TGTGCCAGCAGCTTGGGCTCCAGGGTCGAGCAGTACTTC.

V and J are TRBV5-1 and TRBJ2-5; 8 nucleotides line up with TRBD1. Germline V lookup: CDR1 SGHRS, CDR2 YFSETQ. The V gene end was trimmed by 4 bases and the J gene end by 3 bases; junction bases not matched to a gene: 8. The CDR3 totals 15 residues. The CDR3 loop is CASSPAATGEETQYF. In nucleotides, the CDR3 is TGCGCCAGCAGCCCCGCCGCGACAGGGGAAGAGACCCAGTACTTC.

This chain joins TRBV6-6 and TRBJ2-1, with TRBD2 as a possible D gene (6 bases). CDR1 is MNHNY and CDR2 is SVGAGI in the germline V gene (reference sequence). This CDR3 has 12 residues. Between the trimmed V and J ends, which lost 0 bases and 10 bases, there was a span of 7 bases. The CDR3 sequence: CASSYSGGEQFF. The CDR3 bases are TGTGCCAGCAGTTACTCGGGGGGAGAGCAGTTCTTC.

This clone turned up a few times. This sequence joins TRBV7-8 and TRBJ2-3; D perhaps matches TRBD1 (5 bases). V was shortened by 1 base and J by 3 bases, with 8 bases between the two germline ends. Germline V CDR1 and CDR2: SGHVS, FQNEAQ. The CDR3 spans 14 residues. The CDR3 DNA sequence: TGTGCCAGCAGCTTAGATCAGGGAACAGATACGCAGTATTTT. Protein: CASSLDQGTDTQYF.

V usage is TRBV2 and J usage is TRBJ1-5, with D unclear. This CDR3 has 12 residues. Germline CDR1 and CDR2: SNHLY and FYNNEI. Trimming stripped 2 bases from V and 10 bases from J, with 9 bases between. The CDR3 nucleotides read TGTGCCAGCAGTGAACGGCTTGGTCCCCAGCATTTT. This translates into CASSERLGPQHF.